This T cell receptor (beta chain) was profiled in a study of cytomegalovirus exposure and HLA in healthy donors. The V and J ends lost 5 bases and 5 bases, in that order; junction bases with no gene match: 22. Germline V lookup: CDR1 MGHRA, CDR2 YSYEKL. The CDR3 extends over 21 amino acids. A multiplex PCR was run with 60 Vbeta primers and 13 Jbeta primers. Sequencing used immunoSEQ multiplex PCR; TCRdb keeps in-frame clones, though not all of them. The sample holds over 100,000 clones, about 86% seen once. The sample was PBMCs. The V and J genes are TRBV4-1 and TRBJ2-2; 11 bases fit TRBD2. The sequence derives from a woman in her twenties or thirties in good health and CMV-seronegative. CDR3 nucleotide sequence: TGCGCCAGCAGCGACCCCGTCGGGGAGACTAGCGGGAAGGTGGGGACCGGGGAGCTGTTTTTT. It translates to CASSDPVGETSGKVGTGELFF.